The clone carrying this T cell receptor (delta chain) ranks as medium-sized (0.01 to 0.1%). The sample has other DNA sequences that encode this CDR3 too. The data stem from a study of gamma-delta T cells after stem cell transplantation. The V gene end was trimmed by 2 bases and the J gene end by 0 bases; junction bases not matched to a gene: 33. The CDR3 length is 27 residues. Germline CDR1 reads TSWWSYY; CDR2 reads QGS. TCRdb ran CATT on the RT-PCR reads. This sample has 2,500 to 3,000 delta-chain clones; about 10% occur once, and the top ten carry under 9.5%. The sequenced material came from gamma-delta T cells. J is TRDJ1 and V is TRDV1; 13 bases agree with TRDD3. The source of this sequence is a human donor. It is not recorded whose cells these are; they may come from a transplant donor. CDR3 region: CALGESPLPTGGYANKIKDLYTDKLIF. The CDR3 region has the DNA TGTGCTCTTGGGGAATCCCCCCTTCCTACTGGGGGATACGCGAATAAGATAAAGGACTTATACACCGATAAACTCATCTTT.